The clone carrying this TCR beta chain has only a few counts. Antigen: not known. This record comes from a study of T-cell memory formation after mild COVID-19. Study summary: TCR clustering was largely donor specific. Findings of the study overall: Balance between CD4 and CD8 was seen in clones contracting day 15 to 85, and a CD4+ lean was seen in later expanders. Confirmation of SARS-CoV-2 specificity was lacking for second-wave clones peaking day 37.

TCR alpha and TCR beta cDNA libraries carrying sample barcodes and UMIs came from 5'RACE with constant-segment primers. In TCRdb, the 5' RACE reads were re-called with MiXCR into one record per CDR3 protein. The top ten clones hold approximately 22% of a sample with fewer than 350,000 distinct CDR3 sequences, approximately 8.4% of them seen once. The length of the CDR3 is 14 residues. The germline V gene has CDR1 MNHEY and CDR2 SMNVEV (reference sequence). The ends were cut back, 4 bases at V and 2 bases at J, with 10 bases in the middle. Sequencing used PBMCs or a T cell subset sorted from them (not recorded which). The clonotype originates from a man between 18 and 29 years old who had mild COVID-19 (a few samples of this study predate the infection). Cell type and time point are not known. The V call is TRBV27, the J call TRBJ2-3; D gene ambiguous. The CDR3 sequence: CASSSRTDTDTQYF. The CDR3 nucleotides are TGTGCCAGCAGTTCCCGGACCGACACAGATACGCAGTATTTT.